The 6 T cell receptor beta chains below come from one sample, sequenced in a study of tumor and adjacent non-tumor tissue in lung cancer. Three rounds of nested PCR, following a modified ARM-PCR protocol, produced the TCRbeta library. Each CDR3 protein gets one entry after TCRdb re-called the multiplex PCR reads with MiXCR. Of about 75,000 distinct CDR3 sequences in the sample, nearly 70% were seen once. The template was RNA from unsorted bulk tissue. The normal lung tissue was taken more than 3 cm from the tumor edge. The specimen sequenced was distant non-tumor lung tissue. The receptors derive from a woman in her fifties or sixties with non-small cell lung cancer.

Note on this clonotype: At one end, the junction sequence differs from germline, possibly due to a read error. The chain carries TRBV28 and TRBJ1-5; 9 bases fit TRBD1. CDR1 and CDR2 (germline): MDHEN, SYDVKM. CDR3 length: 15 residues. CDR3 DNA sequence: TGTGCCAGCAGTTTGGGGGACAGGGTGGCTAAGCCCCACCATTTT. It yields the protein CASSLGDRVAKPHHF.

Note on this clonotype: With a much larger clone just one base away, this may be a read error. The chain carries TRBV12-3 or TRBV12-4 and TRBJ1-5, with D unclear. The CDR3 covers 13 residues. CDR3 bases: TGTGCCAACAGTCTACGTAGCAATCAGCCCCAGCATTTT. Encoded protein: CANSLRSNQPQHF.

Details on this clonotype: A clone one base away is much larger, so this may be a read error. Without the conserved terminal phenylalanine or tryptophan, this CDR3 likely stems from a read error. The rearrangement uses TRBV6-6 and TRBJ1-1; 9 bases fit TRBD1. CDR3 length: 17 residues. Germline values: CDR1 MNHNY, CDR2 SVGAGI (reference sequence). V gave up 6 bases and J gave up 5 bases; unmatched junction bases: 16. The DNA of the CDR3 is TGTGCCAGCAGAGGGGTACAGGGGGCTGGGGTTTGGACTGAAGCTTTCCTT. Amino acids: CASRGVQGAGVWTEAFL.

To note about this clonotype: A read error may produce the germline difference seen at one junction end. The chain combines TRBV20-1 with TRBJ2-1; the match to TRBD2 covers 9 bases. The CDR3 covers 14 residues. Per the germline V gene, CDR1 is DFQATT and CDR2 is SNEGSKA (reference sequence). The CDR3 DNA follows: TGTAGTGCTAGGGGCGGGAGGGAGATCAATGAGCATTTCTTC. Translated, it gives CSARGGREINEHFF.

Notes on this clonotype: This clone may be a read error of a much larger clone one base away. Here the CDR3 reads CASGLGPANQPQHF. The CDR3 bases are TGTGCCAGCGGCCTGGGACCCGCCAATCAGCCCCAGCATTTT. The V gene is TRBV6-6, the J gene TRBJ1-5; D is perhaps TRBD1 (5 bases). Trimming shortened V by 8 bases and J by 3 bases, and 14 bases separated the two germline ends. Germline V gene sequence: CDR1 MNHNY, CDR2 SVGAGI (reference sequence). The CDR3 has 14 amino acids.

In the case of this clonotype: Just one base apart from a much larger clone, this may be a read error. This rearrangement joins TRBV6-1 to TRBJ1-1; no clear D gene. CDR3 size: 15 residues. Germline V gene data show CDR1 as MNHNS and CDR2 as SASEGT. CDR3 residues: CANSEDWQANTEAFF. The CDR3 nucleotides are TGTGCCAACAGTGAAGATTGGCAGGCGAACACTGAAGCTTTCTTT.